Sequencing of this T cell receptor beta chain was carried out in a study of beta chain features in type 1 diabetes. General study results and limits: Type 1 diabetes patients showed fewer insertions and more deletions at VDJ junctions.

Of the isolated RNA, all was reverse transcribed, and so the sequenced material was expressed TCRB transcripts. TCRdb's copy holds only in-frame clones and misses some; the assay was immunoSEQ multiplex PCR. In the table there are 450,000 to 600,000 clones, approximately 30% of which are singletons. The CDR3 consists of 12 residues. Trimming removed 2 bases at V and 5 bases at J, with 5 bases between. A note on this clone: Its antigen remains unidentified.

Donors contributed one heparinised blood draw apiece, averaging about 116 mL. The sample taken for sequencing was naive CD4+ T cells from blood. The receptor was isolated from a man aged 18 to 35 in good health. The rearrangement links TRBV5-7 to TRBJ2-1; no firm D call. TRBV5-7 is classed as an ORF, of uncertain function. The CDR3 sequence: CASSFPHNEQFF. The CDR3 DNA is TGTGCCAGCAGCTTCCCACACAATGAGCAGTTCTTC.